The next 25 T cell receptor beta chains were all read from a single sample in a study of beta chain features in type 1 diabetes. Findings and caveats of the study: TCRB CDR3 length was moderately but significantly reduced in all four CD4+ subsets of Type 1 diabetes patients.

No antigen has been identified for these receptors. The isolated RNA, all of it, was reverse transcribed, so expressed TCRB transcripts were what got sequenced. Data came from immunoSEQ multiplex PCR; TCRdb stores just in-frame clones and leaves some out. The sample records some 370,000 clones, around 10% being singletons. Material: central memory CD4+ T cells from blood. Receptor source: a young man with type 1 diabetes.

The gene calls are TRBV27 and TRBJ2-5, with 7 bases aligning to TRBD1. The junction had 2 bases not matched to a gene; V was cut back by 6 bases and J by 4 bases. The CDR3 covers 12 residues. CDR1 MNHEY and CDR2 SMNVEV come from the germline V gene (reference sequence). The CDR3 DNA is TGTGCCAGCAGCAGACAGGGAGAGACCCAGTACTTC. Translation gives CASSRQGETQYF.

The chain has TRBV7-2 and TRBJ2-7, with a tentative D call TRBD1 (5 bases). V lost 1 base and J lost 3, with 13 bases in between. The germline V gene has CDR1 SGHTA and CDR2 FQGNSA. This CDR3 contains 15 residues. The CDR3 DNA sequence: TGTGCCAGCAGCTTAGTGGCAGGGCAGAACTACGAGCAGTACTTC. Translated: CASSLVAGQNYEQYF. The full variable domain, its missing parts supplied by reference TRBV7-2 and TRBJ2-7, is GAGVSQSPSNKVTEKGKDVELRCDPISGHTALYWYRQSLGQGLEFLIYFQGNSAPDKSGLPSDRFSAERTGGSVSTLTIQRTQQEDSAVYLCASSLVAGQNYEQYFGPGTRLTVT.

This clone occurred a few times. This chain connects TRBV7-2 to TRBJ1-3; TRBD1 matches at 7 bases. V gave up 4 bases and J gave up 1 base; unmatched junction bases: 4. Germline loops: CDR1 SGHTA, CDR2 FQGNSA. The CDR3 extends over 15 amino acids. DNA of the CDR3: TGTGCCAGCAGCTCACAGGGGCGGTCTGGAAACACCATATATTTT. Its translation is CASSSQGRSGNTIYF.

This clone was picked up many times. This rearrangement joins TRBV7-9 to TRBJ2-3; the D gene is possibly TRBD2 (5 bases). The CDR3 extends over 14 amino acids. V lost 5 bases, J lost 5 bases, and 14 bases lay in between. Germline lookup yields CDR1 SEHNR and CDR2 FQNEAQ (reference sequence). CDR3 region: CASSVGVAEDTQYF. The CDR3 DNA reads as TGTGCCAGCAGCGTCGGGGTAGCTGAAGATACGCAGTATTTT.

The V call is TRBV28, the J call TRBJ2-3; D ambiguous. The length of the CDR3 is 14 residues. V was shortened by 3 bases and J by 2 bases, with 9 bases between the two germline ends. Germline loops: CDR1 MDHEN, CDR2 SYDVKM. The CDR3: CASSLAQFTDTQYF. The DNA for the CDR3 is TGTGCCAGCAGTTTGGCTCAGTTCACAGATACGCAGTATTTT.

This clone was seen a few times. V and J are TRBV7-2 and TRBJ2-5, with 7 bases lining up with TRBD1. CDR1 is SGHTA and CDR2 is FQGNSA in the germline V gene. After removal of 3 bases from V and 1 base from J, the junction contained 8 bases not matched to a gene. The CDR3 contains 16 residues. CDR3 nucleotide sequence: TGTGCCAGCAGCTTCGGCCTGACAGGGCCCCAAGAGACCCAGTACTTC. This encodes CASSFGLTGPQETQYF.

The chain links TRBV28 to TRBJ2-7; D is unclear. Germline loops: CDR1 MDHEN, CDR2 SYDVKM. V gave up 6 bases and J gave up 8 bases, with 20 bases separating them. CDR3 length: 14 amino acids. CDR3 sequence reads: CASSPVVVGNQQYF. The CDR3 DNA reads TGTGCCAGCAGCCCCGTTGTGGTAGGAAATCAGCAGTACTTC.

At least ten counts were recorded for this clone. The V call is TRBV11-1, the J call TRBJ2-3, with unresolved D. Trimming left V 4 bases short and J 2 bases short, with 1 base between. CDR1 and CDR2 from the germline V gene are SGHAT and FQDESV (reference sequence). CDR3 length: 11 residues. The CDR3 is CASSSTDTQYF. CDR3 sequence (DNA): TGTGCCAGCAGCTCCACAGATACGCAGTATTTT.

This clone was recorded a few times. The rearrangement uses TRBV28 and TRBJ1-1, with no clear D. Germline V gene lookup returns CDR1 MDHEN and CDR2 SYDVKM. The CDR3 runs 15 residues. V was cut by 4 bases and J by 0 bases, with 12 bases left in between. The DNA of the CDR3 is TGTGCCAGCAGTTACTCGACGGGGATGAACACTGAAGCTTTCTTT. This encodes CASSYSTGMNTEAFF. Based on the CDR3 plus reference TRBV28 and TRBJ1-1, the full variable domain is DVKVTQSSRYLVKRTGEKVFLECVQDMDHENMFWYRQDPGLGLRLIYFSYDVKMKEKGDIPEGYSVSREKKERFSLILESASTNQTSMYLCASSYSTGMNTEAFFGQGTRLTVV.

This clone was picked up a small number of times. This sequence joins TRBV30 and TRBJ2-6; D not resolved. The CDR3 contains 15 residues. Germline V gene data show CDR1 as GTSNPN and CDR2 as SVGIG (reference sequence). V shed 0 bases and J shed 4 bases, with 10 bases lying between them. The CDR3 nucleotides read TGTGCCTGGAGTGTGGTGGAGAGCGGGGCCAACGTCCTGACTTTC. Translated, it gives CAWSVVESGANVLTF.

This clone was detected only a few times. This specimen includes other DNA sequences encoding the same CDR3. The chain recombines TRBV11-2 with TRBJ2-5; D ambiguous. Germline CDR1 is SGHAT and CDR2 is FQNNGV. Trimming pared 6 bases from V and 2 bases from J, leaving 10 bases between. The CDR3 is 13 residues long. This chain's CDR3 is CASSLAFQETQYF. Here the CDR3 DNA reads TGTGCCAGCAGTCTGGCTTTTCAAGAGACCCAGTACTTC.

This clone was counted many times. This CDR3 is CASSLARQFLSYGYTF. CDR3 in DNA: TGTGCCAGCAGCTTAGCGCGTCAGTTTCTCAGCTATGGCTACACCTTC. The chain carries TRBV7-9 and TRBJ1-2; D remains ambiguous. CDR1 SEHNR and CDR2 FQNEAQ come from the germline V gene (reference sequence). V lost 0 bases to trimming and J lost 4 bases, with 15 bases between them. The CDR3 is 16 amino acids.

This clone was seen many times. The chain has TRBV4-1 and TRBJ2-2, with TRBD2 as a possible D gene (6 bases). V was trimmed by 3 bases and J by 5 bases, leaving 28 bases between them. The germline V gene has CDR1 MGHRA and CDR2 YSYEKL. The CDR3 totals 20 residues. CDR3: CASSQRPGLTNRQRTGELFF. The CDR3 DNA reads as TGCGCCAGCAGCCAGCGTCCGGGACTCACGAACCGGCAAAGGACCGGGGAGCTGTTTTTT.

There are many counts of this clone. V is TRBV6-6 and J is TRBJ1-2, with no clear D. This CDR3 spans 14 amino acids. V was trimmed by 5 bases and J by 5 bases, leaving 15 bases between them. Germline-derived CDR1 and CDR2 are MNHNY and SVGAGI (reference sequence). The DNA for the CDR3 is TGTGCCAGCAGTCTTCACTACGCCCAGTATGGCTACACCTTC. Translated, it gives CASSLHYAQYGYTF.

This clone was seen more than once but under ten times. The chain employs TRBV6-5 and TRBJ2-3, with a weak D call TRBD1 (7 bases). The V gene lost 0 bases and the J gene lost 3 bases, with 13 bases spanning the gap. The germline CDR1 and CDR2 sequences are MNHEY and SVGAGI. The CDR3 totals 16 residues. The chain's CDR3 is CASSYSQGGGTDTQYF. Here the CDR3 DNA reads TGTGCCAGCAGTTACTCGCAGGGGGGCGGTACAGATACGCAGTATTTT.

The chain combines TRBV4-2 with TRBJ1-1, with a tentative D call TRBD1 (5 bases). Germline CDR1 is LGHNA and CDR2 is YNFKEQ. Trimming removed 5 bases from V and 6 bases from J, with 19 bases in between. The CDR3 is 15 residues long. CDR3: CASSSPGFGGAEAFF. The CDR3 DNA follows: TGTGCCAGCAGCTCCCCCGGATTTGGAGGGGCTGAAGCTTTCTTT.

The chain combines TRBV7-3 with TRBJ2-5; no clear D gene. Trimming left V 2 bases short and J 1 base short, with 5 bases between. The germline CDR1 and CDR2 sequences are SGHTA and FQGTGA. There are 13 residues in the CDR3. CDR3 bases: TGTGCCAGCAGCTTATATTCCCAAGAGACCCAGTACTTC. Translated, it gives CASSLYSQETQYF.

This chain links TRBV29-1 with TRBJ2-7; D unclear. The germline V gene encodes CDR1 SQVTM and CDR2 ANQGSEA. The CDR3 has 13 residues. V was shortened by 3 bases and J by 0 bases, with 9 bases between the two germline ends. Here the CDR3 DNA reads TGCAGCGTTGAGCAGAGTAGCTCCTACGAGCAGTACTTC. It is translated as CSVEQSSSYEQYF.

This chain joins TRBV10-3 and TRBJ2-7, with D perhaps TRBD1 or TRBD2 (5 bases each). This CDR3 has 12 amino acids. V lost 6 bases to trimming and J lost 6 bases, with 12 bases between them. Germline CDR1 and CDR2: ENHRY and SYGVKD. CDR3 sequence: CAISSRESEQYF. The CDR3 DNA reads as TGTGCCATCAGCTCCAGGGAGTCCGAGCAGTACTTC.

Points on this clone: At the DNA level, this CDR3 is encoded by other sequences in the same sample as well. The CDR3 DNA is TGTGCCAGCAGTTACTCATCGGGTGACACTGAAGCTTTCTTT. This sequence encodes CASSYSSGDTEAFF. V gene TRBV6-5 combines with J gene TRBJ1-1; D remains ambiguous. This CDR3 comprises 14 residues. Trimming removed 0 bases at V and 3 bases at J, with 8 bases between. Germline CDR1 reads MNHEY; CDR2 reads SVGAGI.

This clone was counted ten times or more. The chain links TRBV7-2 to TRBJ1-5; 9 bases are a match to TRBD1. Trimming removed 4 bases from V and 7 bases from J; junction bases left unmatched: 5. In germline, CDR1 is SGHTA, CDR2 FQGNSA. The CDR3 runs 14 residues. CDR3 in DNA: TGTGCCAGCAGCTCAACCACAGGGGGCCAGCCCCAGCATTTT. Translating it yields CASSSTTGGQPQHF.

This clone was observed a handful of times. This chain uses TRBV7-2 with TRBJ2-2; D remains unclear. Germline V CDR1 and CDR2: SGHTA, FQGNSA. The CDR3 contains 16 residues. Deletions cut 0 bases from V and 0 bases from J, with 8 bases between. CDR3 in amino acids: CASSLARHANTGELFF. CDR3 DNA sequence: TGTGCCAGCAGCTTAGCGCGTCACGCGAACACCGGGGAGCTGTTTTTT.

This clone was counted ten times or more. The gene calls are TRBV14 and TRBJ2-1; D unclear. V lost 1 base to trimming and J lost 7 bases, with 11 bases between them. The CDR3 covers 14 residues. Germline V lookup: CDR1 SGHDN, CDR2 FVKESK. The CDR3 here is CASSQVGRGNEQFF. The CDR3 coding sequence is TGTGCCAGCAGCCAAGTCGGCCGAGGAAATGAGCAGTTCTTC.

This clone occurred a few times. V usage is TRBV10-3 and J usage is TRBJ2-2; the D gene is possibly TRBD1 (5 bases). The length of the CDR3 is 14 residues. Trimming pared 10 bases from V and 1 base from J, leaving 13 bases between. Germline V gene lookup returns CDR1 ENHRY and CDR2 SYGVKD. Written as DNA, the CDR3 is TGTGCCACACAGACAGACCAGAACACCGGGGAGCTGTTTTTT. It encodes CATQTDQNTGELFF.

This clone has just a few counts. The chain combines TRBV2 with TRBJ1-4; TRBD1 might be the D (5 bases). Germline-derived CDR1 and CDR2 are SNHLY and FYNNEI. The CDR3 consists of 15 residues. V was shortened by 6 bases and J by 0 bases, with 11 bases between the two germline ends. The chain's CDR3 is CASRMQGTTNEKLFF. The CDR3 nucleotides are TGTGCCAGCAGAATGCAGGGTACAACTAATGAAAAACTGTTTTTT.